The 21 T cell receptor beta chains below were found in one sample sequenced in a study of cytomegalovirus exposure and HLA in healthy donors. The PCR employed 60 Vbeta primers together with 13 Jbeta primers. Profiled with immunoSEQ multiplex PCR; TCRdb holds only in-frame clones, not every one. The table lists roughly 100,000 clones, roughly 80% of them singletons. The sample taken for sequencing was PBMCs. All receptors derive from a woman aged 40 to 55 in good health and CMV-seropositive.

The chain has TRBV7-9 and TRBJ2-3; possibly TRBD2 for D (6 bases). This CDR3 has 16 residues. Germline CDR1 reads SEHNR; CDR2 reads FQNEAQ (reference sequence). Trimming removed 5 bases at V and 1 base at J, with 16 bases between. CDR3 amino acids: CASSRKRVWGTDTQYF. CDR3 in DNA: TGTGCCAGCAGCCGAAAGCGGGTTTGGGGCACAGATACGCAGTATTTT.

This clone was detected only once. The chain couples TRBV6-1 to TRBJ1-2, with 11 bases matching TRBD1. The J segment lost 4 bases and the V segment lost 3 bases, leaving 4 bases of the junction unmatched. Germline values: CDR1 MNHNS, CDR2 SASEGT. The CDR3 extends over 15 amino acids. The CDR3 sequence is CASSDGTGGGYGYTF. CDR3 in DNA: TGTGCCAGCAGTGACGGGACAGGGGGGGGCTATGGCTACACCTTC.

The chain links TRBV4-1 to TRBJ2-1, with 9 bases identical to TRBD2. The CDR3 totals 16 residues. Unmatched junction bases numbered 9, after V lost 2 bases and J lost 7 bases. Germline-derived CDR1 and CDR2 are MGHRA and YSYEKL. The CDR3 nucleotides are TGCGCCAGCAGCCAACCTCTAGCGGGACGGCGGAATGAGCAGTTCTTC. Protein sequence: CASSQPLAGRRNEQFF.

V gene TRBV11-3 combines with J gene TRBJ2-3; 9 bases map to TRBD2. The trim removed 5 bases at V and 6 bases at J, leaving 18 bases unmatched. CDR1 and CDR2 from the germline V gene are SGHNT and YENEEA. The CDR3 consists of 18 residues. The CDR3 nucleotides are TGTGCCAGCAGCACGGGTCTGAGAGCGGGGGGAATTGGGGATACGCAGTATTTT. Its protein product is CASSTGLRAGGIGDTQYF. Full variable domain (remainder filled in from reference TRBV11-3 and TRBJ2-3): EAGVVQSPRYKIIEKKQPVAFWCNPISGHNTLYWYLQNLGQGPELLIRYENEEAVDDSQLPKDRFSAERLKGVDSTLKIQPAELGDSAVYLCASSTGLRAGGIGDTQYFGPGTRLTVL.

The V call is TRBV15, the J call TRBJ1-1; D is unresolved. Germline CDR1 and CDR2: LNHNV and YYDKDF (reference sequence). Trimming left V 0 bases short and J 0 bases short, with 2 bases between. The length of the CDR3 is 13 residues. CDR3: CATSRDMNTEAFF. DNA of the CDR3: TGTGCCACCAGCAGAGATATGAACACTGAAGCTTTCTTT. Full variable domain (outside the CDR3, taken from reference TRBV15 and TRBJ1-1): DAMVIQNPRYQVTQFGKPVTLSCSQTLNHNVMYWYQQKSSQAPKLLFHYYDKDFNNEADTPDNFQSRRPNTSFCFLDIRSPGLGDTAMYLCATSRDMNTEAFFGQGTRLTVV.

The chain links TRBV7-9 to TRBJ1-4; maybe TRBD1 (6 bases). The CDR3 is 14 amino acids. CDR1 is SEHNR and CDR2 is FQNEAQ in the germline V gene (reference sequence). V lost 5 bases, J lost 6 bases, and 13 bases lay in between. CDR3 in amino acids: CASSPRWGHEKLFF. CDR3 in DNA: TGTGCCAGCAGCCCCAGGTGGGGGCATGAAAAACTGTTTTTT.

The V and J genes are TRBV4-1 and TRBJ1-3; D not certain. This CDR3 contains 15 residues. Germline assignment: CDR1 MGHRA and CDR2 YSYEKL. Deletions cut 4 bases from V and 7 bases from J, with 17 bases between. CDR3 amino acids: CASSPWSTIANTIYF. Here the CDR3 DNA reads TGCGCCAGCAGCCCCTGGTCTACCATCGCTAACACCATATATTTT.

This clone was observed once. The chain joins TRBV27 to TRBJ2-3; D unclear. The CDR3 is 14 residues long. V was cut by 5 bases and J by 0 bases, with 9 bases left in between. Germline V lookup: CDR1 MNHEY, CDR2 SMNVEV (reference sequence). CDR3 DNA: TGTGCCAGCAGTCTATTGTCTAGCACAGATACGCAGTATTTT. This codes for CASSLLSSTDTQYF.

The rearrangement joins TRBV9 to TRBJ1-4; maybe TRBD1 (6 bases). Trimming removed 4 bases at V and 6 bases at J, with 16 bases between. The CDR3 is made up of 15 amino acids. CDR1 and CDR2 from the germline V gene are SGDLS and YYNGEE. The CDR3 DNA follows: TGTGCCAGCAGCACAACAGGGAAAGGGTATGAAAAACTGTTTTTT. The encoded protein is CASSTTGKGYEKLFF.

The chain uses TRBV19 and TRBJ1-5, with 7 bases that match TRBD1. After removal of 9 bases from V and 2 bases from J, the junction contained 7 bases not matched to a gene. This CDR3 has 14 residues. Per germline, CDR1 LNHDA and CDR2 SQIVND (reference sequence). CDR3 nucleotide sequence: TGTGCCAGCCTCACAGGGGACGGCAATCAGCCCCAGCATTTT. Its protein is CASLTGDGNQPQHF. Combining the CDR3 with reference TRBV19 and TRBJ1-5 gives the whole variable domain DGGITQSPKYLFRKEGQNVTLSCEQNLNHDAMYWYRQDPGQGLRLIYYSQIVNDFQKGDIAEGYSVSREKKESFPLTVTSAQKNPTAFYLCASLTGDGNQPQHFGDGTRLSIL.

The chain uses TRBV5-1 and TRBJ2-1; the match to TRBD2 covers 7 bases. Germline CDR1 and CDR2: SGHRS and YFSETQ. The CDR3 is made up of 13 amino acids. The trim removed 0 bases at V and 9 bases at J, leaving 3 bases unmatched. The CDR3 spells CASSLGVAGEQFF. Written as DNA, the CDR3 is TGCGCCAGCAGCTTGGGGGTAGCGGGTGAGCAGTTCTTC. The whole variable domain, filled in from reference TRBV5-1 and TRBJ2-1, reads KAGVTQTPRYLIKTRGQQVTLSCSPISGHRSVSWYQQTPGQGLQFLFEYFSETQRNKGNFPGRFSGRQFSNSRSEMNVSTLELGDSALYLCASSLGVAGEQFFGPGTRLTVL.

The V gene is TRBV21-1, the J gene TRBJ2-1; no DNA check was done on the table's D call, TRBD2. TRBV21-1 is designated a pseudogene. The CDR3 totals 16 residues. DNA of the CDR3: TGTGCCAGCAGCAAAGCGCCCAGCGGGAGGGCTGGTGAGCAGTTCTTC. This translates into CASSKAPSGRAGEQFF.

This clone was seen just once. This chain joins TRBV5-4 and TRBJ1-2; TRBD1 is a possible D gene (5 bases). The V end lost 6 bases, the J end lost 2 bases, and 11 bases lay between the germline ends. The CDR3 runs to 13 residues. From germline, CDR1 is SGHNT and CDR2 YYREEE (reference sequence). DNA of the CDR3: TGTGCCAGCACCCTGGACAACAACTATGGCTACACCTTC. Residues: CASTLDNNYGYTF.

This rearrangement joins TRBV11-2 to TRBJ2-1, with 9 bases matching TRBD2. The CDR3 consists of 16 residues. Germline assignment: CDR1 SGHAT and CDR2 FQNNGV. J gave up 9 bases and V 5 bases, and 14 bases lay outside the gene matches. In DNA form, the CDR3 reads TGTGCCAGCAGCCTACGTAGCGGGGGTATTCGGGGTGAGCAGTTCTTC. Encoded protein: CASSLRSGGIRGEQFF.

The V and J genes are TRBV7-2 and TRBJ2-7; possibly TRBD2 for D (5 bases). The germline V gene encodes CDR1 SGHTA and CDR2 FQGNSA. The V end was cut by 1 base, the J end by 0 bases, with 13 bases between. The CDR3 has 16 residues. The CDR3, as DNA: TGTGCCAGCAGCTTAGTGGCCCGGGGAAGCTCCTACGAGCAGTACTTC. Its protein is CASSLVARGSSYEQYF.

This chain uses TRBV7-7 with TRBJ2-5, with D possibly being TRBD2 (5 bases). CDR3 size: 14 residues. Looked up from germline, CDR1 is SSHAT and CDR2 is FNYEAQ (reference sequence). Between the trimmed V and J ends, which lost 2 bases and 6 bases, there was a span of 13 bases. The CDR3 DNA reads TGTGCCAGCAGCTTAACTAGGTCTTTGCAGACCCAGTACTTC. Protein sequence: CASSLTRSLQTQYF.

The chain uses TRBV28 and TRBJ2-7; D is perhaps TRBD1 (6 bases). The CDR3 consists of 14 residues. In germline, CDR1 is MDHEN, CDR2 SYDVKM. V was pared by 6 bases and J by 3 bases, with 15 bases between. CDR3 region: CASSPVGAGYEQYF. CDR3 in DNA: TGTGCCAGCAGCCCAGTGGGGGCTGGCTACGAGCAGTACTTC.

The chain uses TRBV5-4 and TRBJ1-2, with 7 bases aligning to TRBD1. CDR1 is SGHNT and CDR2 is YYREEE in the germline V gene (reference sequence). Trimming took 4 bases from V and 4 from J; bases not matched to a gene: 7. CDR3 length equals 14 residues. CDR3 residues: CASSAARDSYGYTF. CDR3 nucleotide sequence: TGTGCCAGCAGCGCCGCCCGGGACAGCTATGGCTACACCTTC.

The CDR3 DNA reads as TGTGCCATCAGTGAAGGAGTTGGGGCCAACGTCCTGACTTTC. Translation: CAISEGVGANVLTF. The chain uses TRBV10-3 and TRBJ2-6, with D hard to call. Germline CDR1 is ENHRY and CDR2 is SYGVKD. With 3 bases removed from V and 3 bases from J, the gap between germline ends came to 6 bases. This CDR3 contains 14 residues.

On this clone: Compared with germline, one end of the junction differs, possibly owing to a read error. The chain combines TRBV5-4 with TRBJ2-3; 8 bases map to TRBD2. The germline gives CDR1 SGHNT, CDR2 YYREEE (reference sequence). CDR3 length equals 15 residues. CDR3 in amino acids: CASSPGRTSTDTQYF. The CDR3 DNA reads as TGTGCCAGCAGCCCCGGAAGGACTAGCACGGATACGCAGTATTTT.

This clone was seen more than once but under ten times. Written as DNA, the CDR3 is TGTGCCAGCTCACCACGAGGATACCCCCCAGAGACCCAGTACTTC. This sequence encodes CASSPRGYPPETQYF. J is TRBJ2-5 and V is TRBV18; no firm D call. The length of the CDR3 is 15 residues. Trimming stripped 1 base from V and 4 bases from J, with 13 bases between. Germline V gene data show CDR1 as KGHSH and CDR2 as LQKENI.